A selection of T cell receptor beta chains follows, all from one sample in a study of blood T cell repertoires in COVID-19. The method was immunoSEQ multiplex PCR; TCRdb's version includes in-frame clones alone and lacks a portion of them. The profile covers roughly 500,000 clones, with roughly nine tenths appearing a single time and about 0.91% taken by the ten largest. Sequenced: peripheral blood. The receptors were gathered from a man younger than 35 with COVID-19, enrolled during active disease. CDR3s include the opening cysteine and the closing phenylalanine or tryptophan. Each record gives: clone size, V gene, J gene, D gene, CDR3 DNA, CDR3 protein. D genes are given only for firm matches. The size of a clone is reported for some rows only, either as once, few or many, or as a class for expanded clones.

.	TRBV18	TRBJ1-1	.	TGTGCCAGCTCCAGCCGGACAGCCACTGAAGCTTTCTTT	CASSSRTATEAFF
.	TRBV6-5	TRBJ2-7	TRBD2	TGTGCCAGCAGCCACGGGAGGCAGTACGAGCAGTACTTC	CASSHGRQYEQYF
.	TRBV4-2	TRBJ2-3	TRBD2	TGTGCCAGCAGCCAAGATAGGACTAGCGGGAGAGATACGCAGTATTTT	CASSQDRTSGRDTQYF
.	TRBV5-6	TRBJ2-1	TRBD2	TGTGCCAGCAGCTTGGCGTCTAGCGGGCCCTTGAATGAGCAGTTCTTC	CASSLASSGPLNEQFF
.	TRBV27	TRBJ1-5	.	TGTGCCAGCAGTTTAAACGGGGGCAATCAGCCCCAGCATTTT	CASSLNGGNQPQHF
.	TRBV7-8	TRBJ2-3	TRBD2	TGTGCCAGCAGCTTTTCTCTTGGGGGGGTGGCAGATACGCAGTATTTT	CASSFSLGGVADTQYF
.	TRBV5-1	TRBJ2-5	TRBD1	TGCGCCAGCAGCTCCTCAGGGGGAGTGGGAGAGACCCAGTACTTC	CASSSSGGVGETQYF
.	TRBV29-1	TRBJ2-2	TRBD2	TGCAGCGTTGAATGGCCCGGGGGGGTTGGCACCGGGGAGCTGTTTTTT	CSVEWPGGVGTGELFF
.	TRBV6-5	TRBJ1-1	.	TGTGCCAGCAGCCACGGGGGGATGAACACTGAAGCTTTCTTT	CASSHGGMNTEAFF
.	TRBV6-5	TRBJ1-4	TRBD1	TGTGCCAGCAGTAATAGGGGGCCTGAAAAACTGTTTTTT	CASSNRGPEKLFF
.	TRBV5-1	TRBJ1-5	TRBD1	TGCGCCAGCAGACAGGGGACCGATAGCAATCAGCCCCAGCATTTT	CASRQGTDSNQPQHF
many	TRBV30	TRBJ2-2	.	TGTGCCTGGACCAGTGTGTTATTTGGAGCCGGGGAGCTGTTTTTT	CAWTSVLFGAGELFF
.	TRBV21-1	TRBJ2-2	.	TGTGCCAGCAGCAACACCGGGACTAGCACCGGGGAGCTGTTTTTT	CASSNTGTSTGELFF
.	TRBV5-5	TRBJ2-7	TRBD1	TGTGCCAGCAGCGGGGACAGCTCCTACGAGCAGTACTTC	CASSGDSSYEQYF
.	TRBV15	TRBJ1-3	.	TGTGCCACCAGCAGCTCAAGGGAGCAGGGAAACACCATATATTTT	CATSSSREQGNTIYF
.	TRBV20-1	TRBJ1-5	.	TGCAGTGCTAGTCCGGGGAATCAGCCCCAGCATTTT	CSASPGNQPQHF
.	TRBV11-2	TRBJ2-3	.	TGTGCCAGCAGCTTAGCAGACACAGATACGCAGTATTTT	CASSLADTDTQYF
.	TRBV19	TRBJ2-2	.	TGTGCCAGTAGTCCAGGGACTTCTACCGGGGAGCTGTTTTTT	CASSPGTSTGELFF
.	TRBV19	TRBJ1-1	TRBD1	TGTGCCAGTAGTATAGGGACAGGAGGAATGAACACTGAAGCTTTCTTT	CASSIGTGGMNTEAFF
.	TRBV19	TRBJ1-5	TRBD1	TGTGCCAGTAGTATGGGACAGAGGAGCAATCAGCCCCAGCATTTT	CASSMGQRSNQPQHF
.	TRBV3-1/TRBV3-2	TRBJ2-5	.	TGTGCCAGCAGCCAGGCCCGGGGTCCGGGGGAGACCCAGTACTTC	CASSQARGPGETQYF
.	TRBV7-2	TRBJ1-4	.	TGTGCCAGCAGCTTAGTTTCTGGGAGGACTAATGAAAAACTGTTTTTT	CASSLVSGRTNEKLFF
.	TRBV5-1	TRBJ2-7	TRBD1	TGCGCCAGCAGCTTAAGGACAGGGATTACCTACGAGCAGTACTTC	CASSLRTGITYEQYF
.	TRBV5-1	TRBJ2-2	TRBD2	TGCGCCAGCACTACTAGCGGGGTTAACACCGGGGAGCTGTTTTTT	CASTTSGVNTGELFF
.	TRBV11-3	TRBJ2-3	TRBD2	TGTGCCAGCAGCTTGCTAGCGGGGGGGGCAGATACGCAGTATTTT	CASSLLAGGADTQYF
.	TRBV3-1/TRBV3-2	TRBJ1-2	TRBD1	TGTGCCAGCAGCCAAGGGACAGGGTTAGGCTATGGCTACACCTTC	CASSQGTGLGYGYTF
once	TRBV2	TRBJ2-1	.	TGTGCCAGCATGCCAGTCTACAATGAGCAGTTCTTC	CASMPVYNEQFF
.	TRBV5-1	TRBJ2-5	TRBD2	TGCGCCAGCAGCTTGGGACTAGCGGGCGGGGAGACCCAGTACTTC	CASSLGLAGGETQYF
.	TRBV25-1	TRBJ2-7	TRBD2	TGTGCCAGCAGTGCGGGGGGCTACGAGCAGTACTTC	CASSAGGYEQYF
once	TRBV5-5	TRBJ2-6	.	TGTGCCAGCAGCTGGTCGCTATCAGGGGCCTACGCTGGGGCCAACGTCCTGACTTTC	CASSWSLSGAYAGANVLTF
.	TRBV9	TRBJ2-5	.	TGTGCCAGCAGCGTAGGTGCTAGAATGAGGGATGAGACCCAGTACTTC	CASSVGARMRDETQYF
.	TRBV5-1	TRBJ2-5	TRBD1	TGCGCCAGCAGCTTGAGGGGACAGAAAGAGACCCAGTACTTC	CASSLRGQKETQYF
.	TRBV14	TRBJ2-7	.	TGTGCCAGCAGCCAAGTAAACAGACACTACGAGCAGTACTTC	CASSQVNRHYEQYF